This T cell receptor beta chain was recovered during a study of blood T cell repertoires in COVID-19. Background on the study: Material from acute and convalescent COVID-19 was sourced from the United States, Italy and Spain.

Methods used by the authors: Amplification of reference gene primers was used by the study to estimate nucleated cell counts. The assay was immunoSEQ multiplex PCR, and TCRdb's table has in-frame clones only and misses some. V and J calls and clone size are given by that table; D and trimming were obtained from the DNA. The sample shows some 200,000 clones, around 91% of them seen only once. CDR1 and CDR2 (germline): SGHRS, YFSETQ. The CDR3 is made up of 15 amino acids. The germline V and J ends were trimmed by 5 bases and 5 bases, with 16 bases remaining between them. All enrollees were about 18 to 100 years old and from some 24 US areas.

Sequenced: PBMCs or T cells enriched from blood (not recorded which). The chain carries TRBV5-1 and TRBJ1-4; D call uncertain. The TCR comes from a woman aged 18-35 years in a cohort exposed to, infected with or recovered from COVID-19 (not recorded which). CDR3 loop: CASRHELSENEKLFF. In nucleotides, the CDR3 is TGCGCCAGCAGGCATGAGTTGTCGGAGAATGAAAAACTGTTTTTT.